Shown below are 7 T cell receptor beta chains from a single sample sequenced in a study of blood T cell repertoires in COVID-19. Libraries were prepared by immunoSEQ multiplex PCR; TCRdb keeps only in-frame clonotypes and omits some of them. The data hold about 47,000 clones, with approximately 85% observed a single time. Sequencing was done on a sample of peripheral blood. These receptors originate from a human donor with acute or convalescent COVID-19. The donor label of this sample is uncertain.

This rearrangement joins TRBV7-2 to TRBJ1-2; TRBD1 aligns across 10 bases. Germline V gives CDR1 SGHTA, CDR2 FQGNSA. CDR3 size: 15 residues. V lost 5 bases, J lost 2 bases, and 5 bases stayed unmatched. The chain's CDR3 is CASSETGGDNYGYTF. CDR3 bases: TGTGCCAGCAGCGAGACAGGGGGCGACAACTATGGCTACACCTTC.

CDR3 sequence reads: CASSLGLAGLSLGETQYF. The CDR3 coding sequence is TGTGCCAGCAGCTTGGGACTAGCGGGACTATCCCTGGGGGAGACCCAGTACTTC. The V and J genes are TRBV7-9 and TRBJ2-5, with 13 positions matching TRBD2. This CDR3 has 18 amino acids. V shed 3 bases, J shed 5 bases, and the junction held 12 bases outside the gene matches. CDR1 and CDR2 from the germline V gene are SEHNR and FQNEAQ (reference sequence).

The gene calls are TRBV29-1 and TRBJ1-3; D not certain. Deletions cut 0 bases from V and 7 bases from J, with 16 bases between. This CDR3 contains 15 residues. Germline assignment: CDR1 SQVTM and CDR2 ANQGSEA. This chain's CDR3 is CSVEEYRESQNTIYF. For the CDR3, the DNA is TGCAGCGTTGAAGAATACCGGGAGAGTCAGAACACCATATATTTT.

In this sample, this clone turned up a few times. The V call is TRBV3-1 (or the pseudogene TRBV3-2), the J call TRBJ2-1; D is possibly TRBD2 (5 bases). Trimming took 3 bases from V and 5 from J, leaving 14 bases between them. In germline, CDR1 is LGHDT, CDR2 YNNKEL (reference sequence). This CDR3 has 15 amino acids. The CDR3 here is CASSHGSLTNNEQFF. CDR3 nucleotide sequence: TGTGCCAGCAGCCATGGGAGCCTAACGAACAATGAGCAGTTCTTC.

The chain has TRBV5-3 and TRBJ1-5, with D possibly matching TRBD1 (5 bases). TRBV5-3 is given ORF status, its function remaining uncertain. CDR3 length equals 18 residues. With 1 base removed from V and 0 bases from J, the gap between germline ends came to 17 bases. CDR3 bases: TGTGCCAGAAGCTTGCGGACACCACTTTTGAATAGCAATCAGCCCCAGCATTTT. It specifies CARSLRTPLLNSNQPQHF.

This clone was detected once. V is TRBV7-6 and J is TRBJ2-3, with 10 nucleotides matching TRBD2. Germline V gene lookup returns CDR1 SGHVS and CDR2 FNYEAQ. The CDR3 runs to 16 residues. Trimming cost V 3 bases and J 0 bases; bases outside gene matches: 3. In DNA form, the CDR3 reads TGTGCCAGCAGCTTCTGGACTAGCGGAAGCACAGATACGCAGTATTTT. Translating gives CASSFWTSGSTDTQYF.

This chain links TRBV2 with TRBJ1-3; D unresolved. Germline-derived CDR1 and CDR2 are SNHLY and FYNNEI. Trimming shortened V by 0 bases and J by 1 base, and 4 bases separated the two germline ends. There are 14 residues in the CDR3. This CDR3 is CASSEAQSGNTIYF. CDR3 bases: TGTGCCAGCAGTGAAGCGCAGTCTGGAAACACCATATATTTT. The complete variable domain, with remaining parts taken from reference TRBV2 and TRBJ1-3, reads EPEVTQTPSHQVTQMGQEVILRCVPISNHLYFYWYRQILGQKVEFLVSFYNNEISEKSEIFDDQFSVERPDGSNFTLKIRSTKLEDSAMYFCASSEAQSGNTIYFGEGSWLTVV.